Listed below are T cell receptor beta chains from one sample, sequenced in a study of blood T cell repertoires in COVID-19. Some clones are missing from TCRdb's copy, which holds only in-frame ones; the method was immunoSEQ multiplex PCR. The table records some 250,000 clones, 70% to 90% of them present only once. Material: PBMCs or T cells enriched from blood (not recorded which). All receptors come from a young man who had recovered from COVID-19. Each CDR3 is given with its conserved first and last residue. D genes are given only for firm matches. Only part of the rows carry a size: once, few, many, or a class if the clone is expanded.

v_call,d_call,j_call,clone_size,cdr3_nt,cdr3_aa
TRBV4-2,NA,TRBJ1-2,few,TGTGCCAGCAGCCAAGACCCTAGGGCAGGGCCCTATGGCTACACCTTC,CASSQDPRAGPYGYTF
TRBV6-1,TRBD2,TRBJ2-3,NA,TGTGCCAGCAGTGAATTGCGAATAGCGGGGTCCACAGATACGCAGTATTTT,CASSELRIAGSTDTQYF
TRBV7-6,TRBD1,TRBJ2-5,NA,TGTGCCAGCAGCCCAAGGACAGGGGGGGGGAAGACCCAGTACTTC,CASSPRTGGGKTQYF
TRBV19,TRBD1,TRBJ1-6,NA,TGTGCCAGTAGTACCTGGACAGGGGATAATTCACCCCTCCACTTT,CASSTWTGDNSPLHF
TRBV4-1,TRBD2,TRBJ2-3,NA,TGCGCCAGCAGCCAAGAAAGGGGAGGTTGGAGCGGGAGATTAGATACGCAGTATTTT,CASSQERGGWSGRLDTQYF
TRBV5-5,NA,TRBJ1-1,NA,TGTGCCAGCAGCCGATCACCGACGGACGGGATGAACACTGAAGCTTTCTTT,CASSRSPTDGMNTEAFF
TRBV7-2,NA,TRBJ2-2,NA,TGTGCCAGCAGCTTTTCGACGGGGAGCACCGGGGAGCTGTTTTTT,CASSFSTGSTGELFF
TRBV5-1,TRBD1,TRBJ1-1,NA,TGCGCCAGCAGCTTGCGGACAGGATCCACTGAAGCTTTCTTT,CASSLRTGSTEAFF
TRBV7-9,NA,TRBJ1-2,NA,TGTGCCAGCAGCAACCCGACAGGAGTTCGTAACTATGGCTACACCTTC,CASSNPTGVRNYGYTF
TRBV19,NA,TRBJ2-3,NA,TGTGCCAGTAGTGAGCGGGTGAGCACAGATACGCAGTATTTT,CASSERVSTDTQYF
TRBV11-2,TRBD1,TRBJ2-7,NA,TGTGCCAGCAGCTTAGGTTCAGGGGGCTACGAGCAGTACTTC,CASSLGSGGYEQYF
TRBV2,NA,TRBJ1-5,NA,TGTGCCAGCAGTGAAGTCGGGACAACCATCCAGCTCCGGCCCCAGCATTTT,CASSEVGTTIQLRPQHF
TRBV30,NA,TRBJ1-2,few,TGTGCCTGTTCCGAGCCCGGTGGCTACACCTTC,CACSEPGGYTF
TRBV15,TRBD1,TRBJ2-7,NA,TGTGCCACCAGCTCCCGGGACAGGAGCTCCTACGAGCAGTACTTC,CATSSRDRSSYEQYF
TRBV19,NA,TRBJ1-5,few,TGTGCCAGTAGTATCCAGGGTTCCGATCAGCCCCAGCATTTT,CASSIQGSDQPQHF
TRBV30,TRBD1,TRBJ1-6,NA,TGTGCCTGGAGAAGGACAGGGAGAGATTCACCCCTCCACTTT,CAWRRTGRDSPLHF
TRBV11-3,TRBD2,TRBJ2-3,NA,TGTGCCAGCAGCTTAGGGGCCGTGACTAGCGGGGGCCGTAGCACAGATACGCAGTATTTT,CASSLGAVTSGGRSTDTQYF
TRBV7-2,NA,TRBJ2-1,NA,TGTGCCAGCAGCTCATGGGTGGGAGACGGCAATGAGCAGTTCTTC,CASSSWVGDGNEQFF
TRBV7-8,NA,TRBJ2-7,NA,TGTGCCAGCGGTGGGCTGTACGAGCAGTACTTC,CASGGLYEQYF
TRBV6-5,TRBD1,TRBJ1-4,few,TGTGCCAGCAGTTGGACAGGGGGAGGTGAAAAACTGTTTTTT,CASSWTGGGEKLFF
TRBV6-5,NA,TRBJ1-1,NA,TGTGCCAGCAGTTTCCGGGGAACTGAAGCTTTCTTT,CASSFRGTEAFF
TRBV4-1,TRBD1,TRBJ1-3,once,TGCGCCAGCAGCCAAGGGGGGGCCAGGGGGACTGGAAACACCATATATTTT,CASSQGGARGTGNTIYF
TRBV29-1,TRBD1,TRBJ2-1,NA,TGCAGCGTCGTTGGGACAGCCATTCCTACAATGAGCTTACAGGGCCACAATGAGCAGTTCTTC,CSVVGTAIPTMSLQGHNEQFF
TRBV6-5,TRBD1,TRBJ2-7,NA,TGTGCCACCCGGACAGGGACTGATCCCGACTACGAGCAGTACTTC,CATRTGTDPDYEQYF
TRBV6-4,TRBD2,TRBJ2-2,few,TGTGCCAGCAGCGAGGGAACTAGCGGGATATCCGGGGAGCTGTTTTTT,CASSEGTSGISGELFF
TRBV3-1/TRBV3-2,TRBD2,TRBJ2-1,NA,TGTGCCAGCAGCCCCCTCAGCGGGAGGGGCCATGAGCAGTTCTTC,CASSPLSGRGHEQFF
TRBV5-4,NA,TRBJ1-3,once,TGTGCCAGCAGCCTGGACATCTCTGGAAACACCATATATTTT,CASSLDISGNTIYF
TRBV5-8,TRBD2,TRBJ2-2,once,TGTGCCAGCAGCTTGATGACTAGCCGCCGCACCGGGGAGCTGTTTTTT,CASSLMTSRRTGELFF
TRBV25-1,NA,TRBJ1-3,NA,TGTGCCAGCAGGGGGCCGGGTGGAAACACCATATATTTT,CASRGPGGNTIYF
TRBV7-8,TRBD2,TRBJ2-5,NA,TGTGCCAGCAGCCCTCACGGTGGGTTGCGGGGGGCGACCCAGTACTTC,CASSPHGGLRGATQYF
TRBV2,NA,TRBJ2-2,NA,TGTGCCAGCAGTGAGGGGGCGCGGACCGGGGAGCTGTTTTTT,CASSEGARTGELFF
TRBV28,TRBD1,TRBJ1-1,NA,TGTGCCAGCAGTGGACAGGGTGCGTCAAACACTGAAGCTTTCTTT,CASSGQGASNTEAFF
TRBV7-2,NA,TRBJ2-3,NA,TGTGCCAGCAGCCCTAGCACAGATACGCAGTATTTT,CASSPSTDTQYF
TRBV5-1,NA,TRBJ2-2,NA,TGCGCCAGCAGCCCATCGAACACCGGGGAGCTGTTTTTT,CASSPSNTGELFF
TRBV10-3,NA,TRBJ1-1,NA,TGTGCCATCAGTGTTGCCCAGGGGCGGACTGAAGCTTTCTTT,CAISVAQGRTEAFF
TRBV3-1/TRBV3-2,NA,TRBJ1-1,NA,TGTGCCAGCAGCCCGTCATTCGACTCGGCCACTGAAGCTTTCTTT,CASSPSFDSATEAFF
TRBV10-3,TRBD1,TRBJ1-5,NA,TGTGCCATCAGCGAGGACAGGGGGAGGGATCAGCCCCAGCATTTT,CAISEDRGRDQPQHF
TRBV27,TRBD2,TRBJ2-3,NA,TGTGCCAGCAGTCGCCGACTAGCGGATACGCAGTATTTT,CASSRRLADTQYF
TRBV12-5,TRBD1,TRBJ2-1,NA,TGTGCTAGTGGTTTGGTAAGGGGGCTCCTCCGGGGCAATGAGCAGTTCTTC,CASGLVRGLLRGNEQFF
TRBV11-2,NA,TRBJ2-5,once,TGTGCCAGCAGCCCTCGACCGGACAGCCAACAAGAGACCCAGTACTTC,CASSPRPDSQQETQYF
TRBV7-9,TRBD1,TRBJ1-5,once,TGTGCCAGCAGCTTATCAGGGGGCGTCGGAAATCAGCCCCAGCATTTT,CASSLSGGVGNQPQHF
TRBV6-1,NA,TRBJ2-2,NA,TGTGCCAGCAGTGAAAATCCGGACACCGGGGAGCTGTTTTTT,CASSENPDTGELFF
TRBV4-1,NA,TRBJ1-1,NA,TGCGCCAGCAGCCAAGATCGGGGTACTGAAGCTTTCTTT,CASSQDRGTEAFF
TRBV3-1/TRBV3-2,TRBD1,TRBJ2-4,few,TGTGCCAGCAGCCAAGAGGGACAGGGGTTGGCCAAAAACATTCAGTACTTC,CASSQEGQGLAKNIQYF
TRBV28,NA,TRBJ1-3,NA,TGTGCCAGCAGCCCCGGTTGGGCCTTCGGCGGAAACACCATATATTTT,CASSPGWAFGGNTIYF
TRBV2,TRBD1,TRBJ1-5,NA,TGTGCCAGCAGTGACTCCTCGAGGGACAGCACTAGCAATCAGCCCCAGCATTTT,CASSDSSRDSTSNQPQHF
TRBV28,TRBD2,TRBJ2-1,once,TGTGCCAGCAGTTTAGGGGCCACTAGCGGGGGGGACAATGAGCAGTTCTTC,CASSLGATSGGDNEQFF
TRBV4-1,NA,TRBJ1-4,NA,TGCGCCAGCAGCCGGGGAGTCTCCCCAACTAATGAAAAACTGTTTTTT,CASSRGVSPTNEKLFF
TRBV9,TRBD1,TRBJ1-4,NA,TGTGCCAGCAGCGTAGACCAGGGGGCAGGTAATGAAAAACTGTTTTTT,CASSVDQGAGNEKLFF
TRBV27,NA,TRBJ1-5,few,TGTGCCAGCAGTCCCGGGCCCTTGGGAGGTCAGCCCCAGCATTTT,CASSPGPLGGQPQHF
TRBV19,NA,TRBJ2-4,NA,TGTGCCAGTAGTGTGAACCCGGGGGCCAAAAACATTCAGTACTTC,CASSVNPGAKNIQYF
TRBV28,TRBD1,TRBJ2-2,once,TGTGCCAGCAGCAAAACAGGGGGCGCTACCGGGGAGCTGTTTTTT,CASSKTGGATGELFF